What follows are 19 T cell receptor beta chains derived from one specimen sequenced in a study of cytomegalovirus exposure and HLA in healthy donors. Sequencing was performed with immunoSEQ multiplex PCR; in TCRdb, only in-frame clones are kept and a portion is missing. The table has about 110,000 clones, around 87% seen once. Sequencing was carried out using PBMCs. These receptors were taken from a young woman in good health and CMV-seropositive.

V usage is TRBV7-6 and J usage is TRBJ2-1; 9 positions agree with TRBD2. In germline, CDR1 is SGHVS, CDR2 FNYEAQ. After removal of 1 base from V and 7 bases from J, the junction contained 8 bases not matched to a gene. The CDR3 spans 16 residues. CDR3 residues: CASSLVRASGANEQFF. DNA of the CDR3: TGTGCCAGCAGCTTAGTTAGGGCTAGCGGGGCTAATGAGCAGTTCTTC.

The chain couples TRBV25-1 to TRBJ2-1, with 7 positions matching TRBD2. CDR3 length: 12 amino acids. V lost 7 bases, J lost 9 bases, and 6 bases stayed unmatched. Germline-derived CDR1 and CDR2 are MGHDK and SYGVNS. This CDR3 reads CASNNGGGEQFF. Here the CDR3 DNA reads TGTGCCAGCAATAATGGGGGGGGTGAGCAGTTCTTC.

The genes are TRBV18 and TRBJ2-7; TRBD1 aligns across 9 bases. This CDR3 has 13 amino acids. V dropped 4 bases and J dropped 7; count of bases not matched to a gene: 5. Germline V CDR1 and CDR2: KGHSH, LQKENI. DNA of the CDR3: TGTGCCAGCTCACGGGACAGGGTGCGGGAGCAGTACTTC. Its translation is CASSRDRVREQYF.

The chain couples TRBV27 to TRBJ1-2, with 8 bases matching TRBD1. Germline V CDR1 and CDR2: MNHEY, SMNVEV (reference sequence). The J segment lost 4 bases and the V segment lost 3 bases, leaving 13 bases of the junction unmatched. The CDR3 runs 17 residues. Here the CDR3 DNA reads TGTGCCAGCAGTTTTGCGCAGGGGGCGACCTCGCCCTATGGCTACACCTTC. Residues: CASSFAQGATSPYGYTF.

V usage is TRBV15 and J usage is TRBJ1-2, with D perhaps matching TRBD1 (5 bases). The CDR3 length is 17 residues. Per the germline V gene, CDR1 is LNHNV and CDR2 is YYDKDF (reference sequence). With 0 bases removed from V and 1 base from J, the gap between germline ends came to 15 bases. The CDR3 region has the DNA TGTGCCACCAGCAGAGATCGCCCTCGGGGGGGTAACTATGGCTACACCTTC. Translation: CATSRDRPRGGNYGYTF.

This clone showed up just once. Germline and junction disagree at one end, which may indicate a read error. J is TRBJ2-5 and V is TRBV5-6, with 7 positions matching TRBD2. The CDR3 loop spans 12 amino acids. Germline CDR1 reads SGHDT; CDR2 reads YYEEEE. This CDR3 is CASSFKGRDRDF. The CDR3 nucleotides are TGTGCCAGCAGCTTCAAAGGGAGGGACCGCGACTTC.

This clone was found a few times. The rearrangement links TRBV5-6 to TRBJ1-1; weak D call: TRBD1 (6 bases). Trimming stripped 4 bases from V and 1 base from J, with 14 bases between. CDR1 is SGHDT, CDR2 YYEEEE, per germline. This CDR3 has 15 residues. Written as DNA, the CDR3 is TGTGCCAGCAGCCCGAGGGACACGCCGAACACTGAAGCTTTCTTT. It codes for CASSPRDTPNTEAFF.

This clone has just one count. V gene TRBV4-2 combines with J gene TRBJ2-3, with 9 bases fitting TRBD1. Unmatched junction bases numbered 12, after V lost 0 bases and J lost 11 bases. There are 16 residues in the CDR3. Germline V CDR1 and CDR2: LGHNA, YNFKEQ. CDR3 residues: CASSQEWGGEGQGQYF. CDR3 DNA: TGTGCCAGCAGCCAAGAATGGGGCGGCGAGGGACAGGGGCAGTATTTT.

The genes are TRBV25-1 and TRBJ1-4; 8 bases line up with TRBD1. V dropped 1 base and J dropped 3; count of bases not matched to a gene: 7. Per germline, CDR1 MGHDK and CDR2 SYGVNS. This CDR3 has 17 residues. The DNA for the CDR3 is TGTGCCAGCAGTGAATCGGGCAGGGGGCGTCCTAATGAAAAACTGTTTTTT. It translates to CASSESGRGRPNEKLFF.

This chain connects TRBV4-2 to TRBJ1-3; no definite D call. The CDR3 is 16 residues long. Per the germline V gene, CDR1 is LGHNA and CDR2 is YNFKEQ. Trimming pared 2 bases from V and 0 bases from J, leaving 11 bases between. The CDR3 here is CASSQSIRVSGNTIYF. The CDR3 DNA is TGTGCCAGCAGCCAAAGTATCCGAGTCTCTGGAAACACCATATATTTT.

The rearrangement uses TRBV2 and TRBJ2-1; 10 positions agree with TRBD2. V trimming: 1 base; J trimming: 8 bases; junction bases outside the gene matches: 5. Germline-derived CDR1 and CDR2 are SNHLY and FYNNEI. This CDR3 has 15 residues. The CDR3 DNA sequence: TGTGCCAGCAGTGAAGATCTAGCGGGGGCATATGAGCAGTTCTTC. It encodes CASSEDLAGAYEQFF.

The CDR3 is CATSRTSGSDTQYF. CDR3 DNA sequence: TGTGCCACCAGCAGGACTAGCGGCTCAGATACGCAGTATTTT. The chain employs TRBV15 and TRBJ2-3; 9 bases map to TRBD2. Germline lookup yields CDR1 LNHNV and CDR2 YYDKDF (reference sequence). The CDR3 length is 14 residues. V lost 3 bases and J lost 4; bases outside the gene matches: 2.

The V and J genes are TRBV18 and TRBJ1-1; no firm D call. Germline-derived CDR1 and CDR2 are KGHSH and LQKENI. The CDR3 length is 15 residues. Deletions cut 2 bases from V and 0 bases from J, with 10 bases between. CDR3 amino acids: CASSPNPLMNTEAFF. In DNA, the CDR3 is TGTGCCAGCTCACCAAATCCGCTAATGAACACTGAAGCTTTCTTT.

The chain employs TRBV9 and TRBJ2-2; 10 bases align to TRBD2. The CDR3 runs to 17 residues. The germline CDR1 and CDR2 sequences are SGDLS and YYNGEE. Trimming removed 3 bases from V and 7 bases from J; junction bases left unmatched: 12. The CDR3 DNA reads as TGTGCCAGCAGCGCCTCCCCGGGACTAGCGACTGGCGGGGAGCTGTTTTTT. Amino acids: CASSASPGLATGGELFF.

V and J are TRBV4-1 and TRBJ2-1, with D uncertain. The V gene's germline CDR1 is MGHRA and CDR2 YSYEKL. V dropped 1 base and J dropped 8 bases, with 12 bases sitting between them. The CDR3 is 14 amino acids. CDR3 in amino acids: CASSQVGGRYEQFF. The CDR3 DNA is TGCGCCAGCAGCCAAGTTGGTGGCAGGTATGAGCAGTTCTTC.

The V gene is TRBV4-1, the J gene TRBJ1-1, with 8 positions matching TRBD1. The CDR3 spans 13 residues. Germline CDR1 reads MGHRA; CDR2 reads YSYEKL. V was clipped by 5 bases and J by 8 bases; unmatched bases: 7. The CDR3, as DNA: TGCGCCAGCAGCACCGACAGGGGATGGGAAGCTTTCTTT. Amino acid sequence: CASSTDRGWEAFF.

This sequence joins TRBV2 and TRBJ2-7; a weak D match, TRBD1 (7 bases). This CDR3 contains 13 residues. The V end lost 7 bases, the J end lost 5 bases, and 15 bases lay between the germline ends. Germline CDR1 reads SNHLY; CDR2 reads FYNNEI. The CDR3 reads CASNPTGTDEQYF. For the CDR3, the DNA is TGTGCCAGCAACCCGACAGGGACTGACGAGCAGTACTTC.

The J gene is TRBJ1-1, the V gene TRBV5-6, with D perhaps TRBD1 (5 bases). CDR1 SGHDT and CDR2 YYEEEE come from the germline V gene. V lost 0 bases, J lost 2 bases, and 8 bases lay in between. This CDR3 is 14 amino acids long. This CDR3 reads CASSLGGLNTEAFF. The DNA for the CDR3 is TGTGCCAGCAGCTTGGGGGGCCTAAACACTGAAGCTTTCTTT.

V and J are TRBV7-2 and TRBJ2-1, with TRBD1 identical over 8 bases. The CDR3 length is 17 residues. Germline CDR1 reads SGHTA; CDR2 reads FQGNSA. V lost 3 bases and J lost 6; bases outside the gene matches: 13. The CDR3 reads CASSFPGQGLIPNEQFF. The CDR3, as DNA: TGTGCCAGCAGCTTCCCAGGACAGGGTCTAATCCCCAATGAGCAGTTCTTC.